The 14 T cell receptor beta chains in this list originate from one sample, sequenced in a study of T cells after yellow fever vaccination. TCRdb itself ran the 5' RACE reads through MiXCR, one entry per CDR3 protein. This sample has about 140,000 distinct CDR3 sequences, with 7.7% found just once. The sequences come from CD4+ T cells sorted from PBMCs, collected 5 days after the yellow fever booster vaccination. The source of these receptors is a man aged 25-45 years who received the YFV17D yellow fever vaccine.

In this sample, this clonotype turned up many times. This CDR3 is CSAAGTSGRMSDTQYF. CDR3 in DNA: TGCAGTGCAGCCGGGACTAGCGGGAGGATGTCAGATACGCAGTATTTT. The V gene is TRBV20-1, the J gene TRBJ2-3; 15 bases fit TRBD2. The germline V gene has CDR1 DFQATT and CDR2 SNEGSKA (reference sequence). V gave up 6 bases and J gave up 4 bases; unmatched junction bases: 8. The CDR3 is made up of 16 amino acids.

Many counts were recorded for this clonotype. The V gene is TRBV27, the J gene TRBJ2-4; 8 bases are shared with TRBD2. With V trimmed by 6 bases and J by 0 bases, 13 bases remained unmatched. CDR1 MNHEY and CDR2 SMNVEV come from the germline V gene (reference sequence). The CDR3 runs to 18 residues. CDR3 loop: CASSPKILAGLAKNIQYF. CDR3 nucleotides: TGTGCCAGCAGCCCCAAAATTCTAGCGGGCCTAGCCAAAAACATTCAGTACTTC.

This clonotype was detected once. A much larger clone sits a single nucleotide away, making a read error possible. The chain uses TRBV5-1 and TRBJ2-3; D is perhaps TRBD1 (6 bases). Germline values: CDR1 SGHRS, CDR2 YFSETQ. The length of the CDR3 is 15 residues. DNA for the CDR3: TGCGCCAGCAGCCCTGGACAGCCAGGGATAGATACGCACTATTTT. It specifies CASSPGQPGIDTHYF. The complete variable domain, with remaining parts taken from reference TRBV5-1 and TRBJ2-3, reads KAGVTQTPRYLIKTRGQQVTLSCSPISGHRSVSWYQQTPGQGLQFLFEYFSETQRNKGNFPGRFSGRQFSNSRSEMNVSTLELGDSALYLCASSPGQPGIDTHYFGPGTRLTVL.

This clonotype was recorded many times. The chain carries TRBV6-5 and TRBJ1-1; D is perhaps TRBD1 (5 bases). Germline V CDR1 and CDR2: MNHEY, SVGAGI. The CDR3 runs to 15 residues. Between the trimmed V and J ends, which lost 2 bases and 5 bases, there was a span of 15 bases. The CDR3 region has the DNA TGTGCCAGCAGTTACCTTTCAGGGTCGGGAACTGAAGCTTTCTTT. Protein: CASSYLSGSGTEAFF.

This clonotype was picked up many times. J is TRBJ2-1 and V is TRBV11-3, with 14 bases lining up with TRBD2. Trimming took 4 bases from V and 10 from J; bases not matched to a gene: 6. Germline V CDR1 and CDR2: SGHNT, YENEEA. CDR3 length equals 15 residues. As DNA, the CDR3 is TGTGCCAGCAGCTGGGGGACTAGCGGGAGTGACGAGCAGTTCTTC. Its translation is CASSWGTSGSDEQFF.

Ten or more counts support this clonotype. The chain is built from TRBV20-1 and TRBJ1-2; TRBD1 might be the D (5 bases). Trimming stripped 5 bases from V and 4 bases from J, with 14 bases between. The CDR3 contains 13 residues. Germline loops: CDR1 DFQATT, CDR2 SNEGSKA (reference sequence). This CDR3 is CSAYYPGRYGYTF. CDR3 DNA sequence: TGCAGTGCTTATTATCCGGGACGCTATGGCTACACCTTC.

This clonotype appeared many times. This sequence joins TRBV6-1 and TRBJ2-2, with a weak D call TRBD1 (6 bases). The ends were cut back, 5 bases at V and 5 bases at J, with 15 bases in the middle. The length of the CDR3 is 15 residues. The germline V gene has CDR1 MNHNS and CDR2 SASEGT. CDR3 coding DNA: TGTGCCAGCAGTCTCGGATCAGGGGTAACCGGGGAGCTGTTTTTT. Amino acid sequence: CASSLGSGVTGELFF.

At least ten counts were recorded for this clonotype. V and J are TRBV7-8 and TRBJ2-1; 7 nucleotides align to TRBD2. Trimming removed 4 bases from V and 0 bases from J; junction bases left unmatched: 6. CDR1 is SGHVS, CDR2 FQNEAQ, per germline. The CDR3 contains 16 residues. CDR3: CASSSRSGDSYNEQFF. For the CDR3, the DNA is TGTGCCAGCAGCTCCCGAAGCGGGGACTCCTACAATGAGCAGTTCTTC. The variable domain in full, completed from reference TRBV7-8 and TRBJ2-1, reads GAGVSQSPRYKVAKRGQDVALRCDPISGHVSLFWYQQALGQGPEFLTYFQNEAQLDKSGLPSDRFFAERPEGSVSTLKIQRTQQEDSAVYLCASSSRSGDSYNEQFFGPGTRLTVL.

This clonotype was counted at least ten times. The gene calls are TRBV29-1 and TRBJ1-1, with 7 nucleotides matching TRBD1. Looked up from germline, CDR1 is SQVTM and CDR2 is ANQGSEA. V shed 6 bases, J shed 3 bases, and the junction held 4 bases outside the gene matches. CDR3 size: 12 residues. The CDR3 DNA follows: TGCAGCGTACAGGGGATATACACTGAAGCTTTCTTT. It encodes CSVQGIYTEAFF.

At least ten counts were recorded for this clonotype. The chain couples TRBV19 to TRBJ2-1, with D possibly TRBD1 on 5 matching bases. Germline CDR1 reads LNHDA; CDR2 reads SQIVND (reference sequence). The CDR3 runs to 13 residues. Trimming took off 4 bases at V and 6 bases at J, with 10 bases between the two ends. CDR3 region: CASSTRQGNEQFF. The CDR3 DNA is TGTGCCAGTAGTACCCGCCAGGGCAATGAGCAGTTCTTC.

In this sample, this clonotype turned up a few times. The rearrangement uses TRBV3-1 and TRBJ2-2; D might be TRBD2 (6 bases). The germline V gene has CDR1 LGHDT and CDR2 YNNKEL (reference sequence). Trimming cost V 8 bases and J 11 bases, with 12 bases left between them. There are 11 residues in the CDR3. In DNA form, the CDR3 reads TGTGCCAGCGGGGGAGGAGGCGAGCTGTTTTTT. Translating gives CASGGGGELFF.

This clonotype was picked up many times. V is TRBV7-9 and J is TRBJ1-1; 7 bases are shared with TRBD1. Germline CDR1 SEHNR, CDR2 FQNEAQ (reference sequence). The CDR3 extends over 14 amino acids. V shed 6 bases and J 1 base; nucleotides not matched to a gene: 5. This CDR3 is CASSIDRANTEAFF. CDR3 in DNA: TGTGCCAGCAGTATTGACAGGGCGAACACTGAAGCTTTCTTT.

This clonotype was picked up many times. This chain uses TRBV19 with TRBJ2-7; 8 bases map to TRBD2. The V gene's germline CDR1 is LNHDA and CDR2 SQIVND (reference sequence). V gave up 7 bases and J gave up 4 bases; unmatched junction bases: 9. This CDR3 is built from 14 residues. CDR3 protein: CASTNAGGPYEQYF. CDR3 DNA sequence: TGTGCCAGTACCAACGCGGGGGGCCCATACGAGCAGTACTTC.

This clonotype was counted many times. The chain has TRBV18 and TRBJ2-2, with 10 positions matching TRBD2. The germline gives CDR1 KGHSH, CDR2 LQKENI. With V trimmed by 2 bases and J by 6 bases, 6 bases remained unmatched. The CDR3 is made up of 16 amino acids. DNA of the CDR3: TGTGCCAGCTCACCAACTAGCGGGATCGGCGCCGGGGAGCTGTTTTTT. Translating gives CASSPTSGIGAGELFF.